The 27 T cell receptor beta chains presented below share a single source sample, sequenced in a study of T cells in Graves' hyperthyroidism and ophthalmopathy. Template material for amplifying TCR beta CDR3 regions consisted of RNA transcripts. The HTBI primer set was used in a first-round RT-PCR of the TCR CDR3. TCRdb ran MiXCR on the multiplex PCR reads and lists one entry per CDR3 protein. The profile shows some 600,000 distinct CDR3 sequences, under 60% of them singletons. The sequenced material came from peripheral blood or thyroid tissue (not recorded which). These receptors were taken from a woman aged 18-35 years with Graves' hyperthyroidism.

This clonotype appeared a few times. This chain links TRBV2 with TRBJ1-1, with D unresolved. V shed 7 bases and J shed 10 bases, with 19 bases lying between them. Germline values: CDR1 SNHLY, CDR2 FYNNEI. The CDR3 consists of 13 residues. CDR3 region: CASNLRRRLRAFF. The CDR3 DNA sequence: TGTGCCAGCAACCTACGAAGGAGACTGCGAGCTTTCTTT. Drawing the rest from reference TRBV2 and TRBJ1-1, the complete variable domain is EPEVTQTPSHQVTQMGQEVILRCVPISNHLYFYWYRQILGQKVEFLVSFYNNEISEKSEIFDDQFSVERPDGSNFTLKIRSTKLEDSAMYFCASNLRRRLRAFFGQGTRLTVV.

The count of this clonotype is one. This sequence joins TRBV2 and TRBJ2-7, with a tentative D call TRBD2 (7 bases). Germline lookup yields CDR1 SNHLY and CDR2 FYNNEI. The V and J ends lost 9 bases and 12 bases respectively, with 18 bases between them. CDR3 length: 11 residues. CDR3: CASRRGPGRYF. The CDR3 nucleotides read TGTGCCAGTCGGCGGGGGCCTGGGCGGTACTTC. The entire variable domain, with the rest obtained from reference TRBV2 and TRBJ2-7, is as follows: EPEVTQTPSHQVTQMGQEVILRCVPISNHLYFYWYRQILGQKVEFLVSFYNNEISEKSEIFDDQFSVERPDGSNFTLKIRSTKLEDSAMYFCASRRGPGRYFGPGTRLTVT.

This clonotype was observed at least ten times. The chain links TRBV10-3 to TRBJ2-5, with a possible D match to TRBD1 (6 bases). Germline values: CDR1 ENHRY, CDR2 SYGVKD. The CDR3 is made up of 13 amino acids. Trimming left V 6 bases short and J 5 bases short, with 13 bases between. The CDR3 here is CAIRETGLETQYF. In nucleotides, the CDR3 is TGTGCCATCAGGGAAACAGGGCTGGAGACCCAGTACTTC.

This chain links TRBV10-3 with TRBJ1-1; D gene ambiguous. The CDR3 is made up of 11 amino acids. Germline V gene lookup returns CDR1 ENHRY and CDR2 SYGVKD. Trimming shortened V by 6 bases and J by 7 bases, and 9 bases separated the two germline ends. The CDR3 DNA sequence: TGTGCCATCAGAGAAGGCCTTGAAGCTTTCTTT. This translates into CAIREGLEAFF.

The sample holds many counts of this clonotype. The chain combines TRBV10-2 with TRBJ1-4; D is uncertain. V lost 0 bases to trimming and J lost 2 bases, with 7 bases between them. The CDR3 runs 15 residues. CDR1 WSHSY and CDR2 SAAADI come from the germline V gene. The CDR3 sequence is CASSESTGTNEKLFF. The CDR3 DNA reads as TGCGCCAGCAGTGAGTCGACGGGGACTAATGAAAAACTGTTTTTT.

This clonotype was found a few times. This rearrangement joins TRBV24-1 to TRBJ1-4; D is perhaps TRBD1 (5 bases). Germline V CDR1 and CDR2: KGHDR, SFDVKD. Trimming cost V 7 bases and J 7 bases, with 15 bases left between them. The CDR3 has 14 residues. The CDR3 is CATSPGTEGEKLFF. DNA for the CDR3: TGTGCCACCAGCCCCGGGACCGAAGGTGAAAAACTGTTTTTT.

This clonotype turned up a few times. This rearrangement joins TRBV6-6 to TRBJ1-4, with D perhaps TRBD1 (5 bases). The ends were cut back, 0 bases at V and 5 bases at J, with 10 bases in the middle. Germline CDR1 reads MNHNY; CDR2 reads SVGAGI (reference sequence). The CDR3 has 15 residues. The CDR3 here is CASSYSRQKNEKLFF. The CDR3 DNA is TGTGCCAGCAGTTACTCGAGACAGAAGAATGAAAAACTGTTTTTT.

This clonotype was observed many times. The chain recombines TRBV16 with TRBJ1-1; D not resolved. V shed 6 bases and J shed 1 base, with 9 bases lying between them. The germline CDR1 and CDR2 sequences are KGHSY and FQNENV. CDR3 length: 13 residues. The CDR3 reads CASSPERNTEAFF. CDR3 nucleotide sequence: TGTGCCAGCAGTCCAGAAAGGAACACTGAAGCTTTCTTT. Combining the CDR3 with reference TRBV16 and TRBJ1-1 gives the whole variable domain GEEVAQTPKHLVRGEGQKAKLYCAPIKGHSYVFWYQQVLKNEFKFLISFQNENVFDETGMPKERFSAKCLPNSPCSLEIQATKLEDSAVYFCASSPERNTEAFFGQGTRLTVV.

This chain uses TRBV14 with TRBJ2-7, with 8 bases matching TRBD1. This CDR3 has 15 amino acids. CDR1 SGHDN and CDR2 FVKESK come from the germline V gene. The J segment lost 3 bases and the V segment lost 3 bases, leaving 7 bases of the junction unmatched. The CDR3 protein is CASSHGQGKSYEQYF. For the CDR3, the DNA is TGTGCCAGCAGCCACGGACAGGGAAAGAGCTACGAGCAGTACTTC.

This chain joins TRBV5-1 and TRBJ1-6; D may be TRBD1 (5 bases). CDR3 length: 16 amino acids. Per the germline V gene, CDR1 is SGHRS and CDR2 is YFSETQ. V was shortened by 4 bases and J by 7 bases, with 18 bases between the two germline ends. The CDR3 nucleotides are TGCGCCAGCAGCCCGACAGACCCCAGAGGAAATTCACCCCTCCACTTT. Translated, it gives CASSPTDPRGNSPLHF.

Turning to this clonotype: The junction does not match germline at one end; this may be a read error. V usage is TRBV7-9 and J usage is TRBJ1-4; TRBD1 agrees at 9 bases. CDR3 length: 15 amino acids. Germline V lookup: CDR1 SEHNR, CDR2 FQNEAQ (reference sequence). Here the CDR3 DNA reads TGTGCCAGCAGCGACCGGGACAGGGAGGATGAAAAACTGCTTTTT. Protein sequence: CASSDRDREDEKLLF.

This clonotype was observed at least ten times. The chain joins TRBV29-1 to TRBJ2-7; maybe TRBD1 (6 bases). Germline CDR1 is SQVTM and CDR2 is ANQGSEA. The germline V and J ends were trimmed by 2 bases and 5 bases, with 10 bases remaining between them. CDR3 size: 12 residues. The CDR3 DNA reads TGCAGCGTTGAAACCAGGGGCCACGAGCAGTACTTC. It codes for CSVETRGHEQYF.

In this sample, this clonotype turned up a few times. The V gene is TRBV20-1, the J gene TRBJ2-7; 8 nucleotides line up with TRBD2. With V trimmed by 2 bases and J by 0 bases, 3 bases remained unmatched. Germline CDR1 and CDR2: DFQATT and SNEGSKA (reference sequence). The CDR3 runs to 14 residues. DNA of the CDR3: TGCAGTGCTAGAAGCACTAGCGGCTCCTACGAGCAGTACTTC. It specifies CSARSTSGSYEQYF.

V usage is TRBV2 and J usage is TRBJ1-2, with D possibly TRBD1 on 6 matching bases. CDR1 is SNHLY and CDR2 is FYNNEI in the germline V gene. The V end lost 6 bases, the J end lost 0 bases, and 14 bases lay between the germline ends. This CDR3 region has 15 residues. The chain's CDR3 is CASRRTAGANYGYTF. The CDR3 DNA sequence: TGTGCCAGCAGGAGGACAGCCGGAGCTAACTATGGCTACACCTTC. Supplemented by reference TRBV2 and TRBJ1-2, the full variable domain reads EPEVTQTPSHQVTQMGQEVILRCVPISNHLYFYWYRQILGQKVEFLVSFYNNEISEKSEIFDDQFSVERPDGSNFTLKIRSTKLEDSAMYFCASRRTAGANYGYTFGSGTRLTVV.

This clonotype has only a few counts. This chain links TRBV12-3 or TRBV12-4 with TRBJ1-2; 7 bases match TRBD1. Unmatched junction bases numbered 9, after V lost 8 bases and J lost 6 bases. The length of the CDR3 is 13 residues. This CDR3 is CASLDRTGDGYTF. The CDR3 DNA reads as TGTGCCAGCTTGGATAGGACAGGTGATGGCTACACCTTC.

This clonotype was picked up many times. The rearrangement joins TRBV7-9 to TRBJ1-1; no reliable D call. Germline CDR1 reads SEHNR; CDR2 reads FQNEAQ (reference sequence). The CDR3 spans 13 residues. Trimming took 2 bases from V and 4 from J, leaving 8 bases between them. The CDR3 is CASSLPLGTEAFF. In DNA, the CDR3 is TGTGCCAGCAGCTTACCATTAGGCACTGAAGCTTTCTTT. The whole variable domain, filled in from reference TRBV7-9 and TRBJ1-1, reads DTGVSQNPRHKITKRGQNVTFRCDPISEHNRLYWYRQTLGQGPEFLTYFQNEAQLEKSRLLSDRFSAERPKGSFSTLEIQRTEQGDSAMYLCASSLPLGTEAFFGQGTRLTVV.

With respect to this clonotype: A much larger clonotype is one base distant, so this may be a read error. The chain joins TRBV2 to TRBJ1-4; no reliable D call. Trimming pared 8 bases from V and 1 base from J, leaving 11 bases between. Germline CDR1 and CDR2: SNHLY and FYNNEI. CDR3 length equals 14 residues. The CDR3 here is CASGQEVTNEKLFF. CDR3 nucleotide sequence: TGTGCCAGCGGGCAAGAAGTAACTAATGAAAAACTGTTTTTT.

This clonotype was seen at least ten times. V is TRBV10-3 and J is TRBJ1-3; D not resolved. The germline gives CDR1 ENHRY, CDR2 SYGVKD. The length of the CDR3 is 13 residues. V shed 1 base and J shed 7 bases, with 8 bases lying between them. CDR3 nucleotide sequence: TGTGCCATCAGTGAGTTAGACAAGAACACCATATATTTT. It translates to CAISELDKNTIYF.

The CDR3 DNA is TGTGCCAGTACCGATGGGACAGGGGTCGGCGAGCAGTACTTC. Translating it yields CASTDGTGVGEQYF. The chain joins TRBV19 to TRBJ2-7; 10 nucleotides line up with TRBD1. The CDR3 length is 14 residues. After removal of 7 bases from V and 6 bases from J, the junction contained 9 bases not matched to a gene. The germline CDR1 and CDR2 sequences are LNHDA and SQIVND (reference sequence). Full variable domain (rest looked up from reference TRBV19 and TRBJ2-7): DGGITQSPKYLFRKEGQNVTLSCEQNLNHDAMYWYRQDPGQGLRLIYYSQIVNDFQKGDIAEGYSVSREKKESFPLTVTSAQKNPTAFYLCASTDGTGVGEQYFGPGTRLTVT.

This clonotype has more than one count but fewer than ten. The CDR3 is CASSEDGLARTYEQYF. The CDR3 coding sequence is TGTGCCAGCAGTGAGGATGGGCTAGCGAGGACCTACGAGCAGTACTTC. The chain is built from TRBV9 and TRBJ2-7, with a tentative D call TRBD2 (6 bases). Germline V gives CDR1 SGDLS, CDR2 YYNGEE. The germline V and J ends were trimmed by 5 bases and 2 bases, with 20 bases remaining between them. The CDR3 runs 16 residues.

The chain combines TRBV19 with TRBJ1-5; D not certain. Trimming stripped 3 bases from V and 1 base from J, with 10 bases between. CDR1 LNHDA and CDR2 SQIVND come from the germline V gene (reference sequence). This CDR3 has 15 amino acids. The chain's CDR3 is CASSIVGGSNQPQHF. The CDR3 DNA is TGTGCCAGTAGTATCGTAGGAGGGAGCAATCAGCCCCAGCATTTT.

The chain couples TRBV2 to TRBJ2-5; D not certain. Trimming removed 11 bases from V and 4 bases from J, with 17 bases in between. The germline V gene has CDR1 SNHLY and CDR2 FYNNEI. There are 13 residues in the CDR3. CDR3 coding DNA: TGTGCCTGGAGTCATCCGACGACAGAGACCCAGTACTTC. The encoded protein is CAWSHPTTETQYF.

This clonotype was recorded once. The junction does not match germline at one end; this may be a read error. V and J are TRBV20-1 and TRBJ1-5; 8 nucleotides line up with TRBD1. Germline assignment: CDR1 DFQATT and CDR2 SNEGSKA (reference sequence). This CDR3 is built from 16 residues. In nucleotides, the CDR3 is TGCAGTGCTAGAGTTGCCGGGACAGGCCCAGATCAACCCCAGCATTTT. This gives the protein CSARVAGTGPDQPQHF.

There are many counts of this clonotype. The V and J genes are TRBV7-9 and TRBJ1-5; D is unclear. CDR3 length equals 14 residues. Germline lookup yields CDR1 SEHNR and CDR2 FQNEAQ (reference sequence). Trimming pared 1 base from V and 3 bases from J, leaving 7 bases between. For the CDR3, the DNA is TGTGCCAGCAGCTTAGAAGGGAACAATCAGCCCCAGCATTTT. This encodes CASSLEGNNQPQHF.

The chain uses TRBV24-1 and TRBJ2-2; tentative D call: TRBD1 (6 bases). Germline values: CDR1 KGHDR, CDR2 SFDVKD. V was cut by 3 bases and J by 8 bases, with 9 bases left in between. This CDR3 has 13 residues. The CDR3 here is CATSDPGTGELFF. The CDR3 DNA is TGTGCCACCAGTGATCCCGGGACAGGGGAGCTGTTTTTT.

This chain connects TRBV25-1 to TRBJ2-5, with unresolved D. The CDR3 length is 13 residues. V lost 8 bases and J 5 bases, leaving 15 bases between the germline ends. From germline, CDR1 is MGHDK and CDR2 SYGVNS. The CDR3, as DNA: TGTGCCAGCTCCCCCGACCCATTGGAGACCCAGTACTTC. Its translation is CASSPDPLETQYF.

This clonotype came up many times. This chain uses TRBV7-9 with TRBJ1-3; no reliable D call. Germline CDR1 and CDR2: SEHNR and FQNEAQ (reference sequence). The germline V and J ends were trimmed by 4 bases and 0 bases, with 10 bases remaining between them. The CDR3 sequence is 15 residues long. The CDR3 spells CASSSSGDSGNTIYF. CDR3 sequence (DNA): TGTGCCAGCAGCTCCTCGGGTGACTCTGGAAACACCATATATTTT.